This TCR beta chain was identified in a study of T cells in Graves' hyperthyroidism and ophthalmopathy. The CDR3 consists of 16 residues. With V trimmed by 0 bases and J by 2 bases, 1 base remained unmatched. In germline, CDR1 is SGHAT, CDR2 FQNNGV. Amplification yielded TCR beta CDR3 regions, with RNA transcripts as the source. Using the HTBI primer set, a first-round RT-PCR was run on the TCR CDR3. TCRdb analysed the multiplex PCR reads with MiXCR anew, one entry per CDR3 protein. The sample carries a few hundred thousand distinct CDR3 sequences, roughly 15% recorded once. This chain links TRBV11-2 with TRBJ2-6, with 7 bases matching TRBD2. This TCR derives from a middle-aged woman with Graves' ophthalmopathy. Input material: blood. Here the CDR3 reads CASSLDRGAGANVLTF. DNA of the CDR3: TGTGCCAGCAGCTTAGATCGGGGGGCTGGGGCCAACGTCCTGACTTTC. Together with reference TRBV11-2 and TRBJ2-6, the CDR3 gives the full variable domain: EAGVAQSPRYKIIEKRQSVAFWCNPISGHATLYWYQQILGQGPKLLIQFQNNGVVDDSQLPKDRFSAERLKGVDSTLKIQPAKLEDSAVYLCASSLDRGAGANVLTFGAGSRLTVL.